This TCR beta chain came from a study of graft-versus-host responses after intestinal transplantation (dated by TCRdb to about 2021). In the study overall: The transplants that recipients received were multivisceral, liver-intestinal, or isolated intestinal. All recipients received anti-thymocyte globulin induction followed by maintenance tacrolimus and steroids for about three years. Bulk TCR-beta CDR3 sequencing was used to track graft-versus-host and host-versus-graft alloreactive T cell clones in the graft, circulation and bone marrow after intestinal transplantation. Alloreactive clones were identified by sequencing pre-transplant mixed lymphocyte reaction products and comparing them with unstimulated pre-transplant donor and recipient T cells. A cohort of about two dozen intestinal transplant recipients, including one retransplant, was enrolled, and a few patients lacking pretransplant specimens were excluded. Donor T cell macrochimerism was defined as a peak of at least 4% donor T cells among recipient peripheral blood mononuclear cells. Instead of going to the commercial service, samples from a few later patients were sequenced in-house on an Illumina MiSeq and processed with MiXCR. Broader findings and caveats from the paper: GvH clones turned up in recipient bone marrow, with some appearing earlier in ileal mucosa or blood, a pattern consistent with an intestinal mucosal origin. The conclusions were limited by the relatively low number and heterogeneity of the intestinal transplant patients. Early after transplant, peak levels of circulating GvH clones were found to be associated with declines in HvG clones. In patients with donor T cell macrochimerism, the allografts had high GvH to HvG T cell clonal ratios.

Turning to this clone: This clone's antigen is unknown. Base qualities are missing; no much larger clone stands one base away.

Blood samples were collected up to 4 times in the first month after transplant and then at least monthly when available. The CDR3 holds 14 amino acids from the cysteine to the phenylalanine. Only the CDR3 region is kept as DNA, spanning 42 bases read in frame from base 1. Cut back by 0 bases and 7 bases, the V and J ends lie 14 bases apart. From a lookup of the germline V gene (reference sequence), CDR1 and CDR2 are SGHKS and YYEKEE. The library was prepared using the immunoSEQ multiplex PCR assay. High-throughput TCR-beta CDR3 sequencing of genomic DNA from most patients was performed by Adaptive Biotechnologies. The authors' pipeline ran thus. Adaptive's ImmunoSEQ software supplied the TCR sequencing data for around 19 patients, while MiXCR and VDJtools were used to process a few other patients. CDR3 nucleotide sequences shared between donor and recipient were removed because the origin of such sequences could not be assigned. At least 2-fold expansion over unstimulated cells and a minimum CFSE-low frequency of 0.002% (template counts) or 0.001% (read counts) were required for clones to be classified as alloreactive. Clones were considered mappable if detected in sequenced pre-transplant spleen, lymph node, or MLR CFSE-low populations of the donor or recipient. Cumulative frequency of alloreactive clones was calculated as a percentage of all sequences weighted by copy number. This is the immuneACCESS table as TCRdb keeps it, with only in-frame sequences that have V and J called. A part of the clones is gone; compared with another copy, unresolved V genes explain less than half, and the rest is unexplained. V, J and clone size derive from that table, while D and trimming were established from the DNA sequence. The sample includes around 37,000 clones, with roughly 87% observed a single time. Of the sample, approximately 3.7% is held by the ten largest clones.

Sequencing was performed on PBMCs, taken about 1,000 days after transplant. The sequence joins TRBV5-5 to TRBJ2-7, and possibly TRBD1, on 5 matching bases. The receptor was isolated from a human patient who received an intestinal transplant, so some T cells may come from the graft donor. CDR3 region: CASSLGQSAREQYF. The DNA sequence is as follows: TGTGCCAGCAGCTTGGGACAGAGTGCGAGAGAGCAGTACTTC.